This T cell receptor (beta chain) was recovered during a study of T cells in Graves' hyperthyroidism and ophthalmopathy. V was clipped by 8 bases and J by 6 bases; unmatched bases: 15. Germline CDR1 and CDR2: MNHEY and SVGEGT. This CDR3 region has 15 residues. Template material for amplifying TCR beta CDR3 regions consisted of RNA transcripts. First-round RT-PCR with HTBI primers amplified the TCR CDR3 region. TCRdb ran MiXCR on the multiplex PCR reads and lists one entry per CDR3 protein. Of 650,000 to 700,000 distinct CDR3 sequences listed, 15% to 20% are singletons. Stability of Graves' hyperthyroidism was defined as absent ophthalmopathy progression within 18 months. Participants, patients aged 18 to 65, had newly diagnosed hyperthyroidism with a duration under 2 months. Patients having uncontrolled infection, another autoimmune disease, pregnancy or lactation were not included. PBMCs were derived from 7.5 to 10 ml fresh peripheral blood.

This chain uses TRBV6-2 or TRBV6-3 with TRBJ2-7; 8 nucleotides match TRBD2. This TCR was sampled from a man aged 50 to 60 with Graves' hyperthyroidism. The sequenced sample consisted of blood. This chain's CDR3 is CASRRAGAQDFEQYF. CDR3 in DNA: TGTGCCAGCCGGCGAGCGGGAGCTCAGGATTTCGAGCAGTACTTC.